This T cell receptor (beta chain) was identified during a study of CD8 T cells in ankylosing spondylitis. Overall study results and limits: Reportedly, significant enrichment of disease-linked clones occurred in matched ankylosing spondylitis synovial fluid. Among TCR beta sequences, a motif of several highly homologous variants appeared characteristic of ankylosing spondylitis blood.

Points on this clonotype: The target antigen is unknown.

This CDR3 spans 12 amino acids. Trimming removed 5 bases from V and 10 bases from J; junction bases left unmatched: 6. TCRdb called the 5' RACE reads again in MiXCR, with one record for every CDR3 protein. Here the sample spans around 340,000 distinct CDR3 sequences, around 20% being singletons. Sequences were obtained from blood, either unsorted or a sorted T cell fraction (not recorded which). The chain links TRBV12-3 or TRBV12-4 to TRBJ2-7; 9 bases map to TRBD1. The receptor was derived from a male donor with ankylosing spondylitis or in good health (not recorded which). The CDR3 region is CASSSWTGAQYF. The CDR3 DNA follows: TGTGCCAGCAGTAGTTGGACAGGGGCCCAGTACTTC.